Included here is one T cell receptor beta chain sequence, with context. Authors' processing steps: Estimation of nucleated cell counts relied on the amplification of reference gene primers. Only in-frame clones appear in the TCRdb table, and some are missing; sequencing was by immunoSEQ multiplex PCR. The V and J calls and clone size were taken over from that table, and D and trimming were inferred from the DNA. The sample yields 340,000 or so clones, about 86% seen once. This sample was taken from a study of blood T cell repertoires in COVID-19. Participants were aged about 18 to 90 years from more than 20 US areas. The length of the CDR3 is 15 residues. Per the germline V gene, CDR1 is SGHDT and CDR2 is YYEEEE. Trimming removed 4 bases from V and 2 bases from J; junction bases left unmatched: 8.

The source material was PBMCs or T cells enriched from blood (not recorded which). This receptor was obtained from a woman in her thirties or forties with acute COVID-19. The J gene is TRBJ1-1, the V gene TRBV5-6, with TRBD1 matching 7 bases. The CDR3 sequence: CASSGRQGLNTEAFF. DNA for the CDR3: TGTGCCAGCAGCGGCAGACAGGGCCTTAACACTGAAGCTTTCTTT.